This entry lists 2 T cell receptor beta chains sequenced from one sample in a study of blood T cell repertoires in COVID-19. Data came from immunoSEQ multiplex PCR; TCRdb stores just in-frame clones and leaves some out. The data contain approximately 270,000 clones, approximately 88% of them singletons. The sequenced sample was peripheral blood. Receptors were obtained from a woman in her twenties or thirties with COVID-19, enrolled during active disease.

V gene TRBV27 combines with J gene TRBJ2-2; 9 bases line up with TRBD1. Trimming removed 5 bases from V and 3 bases from J; junction bases left unmatched: 1. The CDR3 runs to 14 residues. CDR1 MNHEY and CDR2 SMNVEV come from the germline V gene (reference sequence). This CDR3 reads CASSTGGYTGELFF. In DNA, the CDR3 is TGTGCCAGCAGTACAGGGGGCTACACCGGGGAGCTGTTTTTT.

The genes are TRBV7-2 and TRBJ1-3; no clear D. Germline CDR1 and CDR2: SGHTA and FQGNSA. The CDR3 extends over 15 amino acids. The V gene lost 4 bases and the J gene lost 0 bases, with 10 bases spanning the gap. The CDR3 protein is CASSSLQSSGNTIYF. In DNA, the CDR3 is TGTGCCAGCAGCTCCCTACAGAGCTCTGGAAACACCATATATTTT.